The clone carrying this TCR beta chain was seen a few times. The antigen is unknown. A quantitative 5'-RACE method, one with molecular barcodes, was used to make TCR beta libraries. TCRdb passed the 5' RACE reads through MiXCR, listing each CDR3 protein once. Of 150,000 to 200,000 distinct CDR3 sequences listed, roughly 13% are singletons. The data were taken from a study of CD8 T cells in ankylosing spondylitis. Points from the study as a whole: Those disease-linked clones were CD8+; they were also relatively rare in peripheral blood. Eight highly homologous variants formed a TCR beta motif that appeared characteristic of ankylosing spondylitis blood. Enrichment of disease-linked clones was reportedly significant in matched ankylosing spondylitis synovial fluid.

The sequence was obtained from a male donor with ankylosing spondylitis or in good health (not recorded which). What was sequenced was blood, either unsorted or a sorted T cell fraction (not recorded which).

CDR3 bases: TGCGCCAGCAGCCCCTTTTGGGAGGGAGTGGTCCACGAGCAGTACTTC. Translated: CASSPFWEGVVHEQYF. The chain recombines TRBV4-1 with TRBJ2-7; 7 bases are a match to TRBD2. V gave up 4 bases and J gave up 5 bases; unmatched junction bases: 14. The CDR3 covers 16 residues. Germline V CDR1 and CDR2: MGHRA, YSYEKL.